The 7 T cell receptor beta chains below were found in one sample sequenced in a study of shared clonotypes between healthy human individuals. Here immunoSEQ multiplex PCR was the method, and the copy in TCRdb shows in-frame clones only, minus some. Found here are 1 million to 1.2 million clones, 70% to 80% of them singletons; the top ten hold 0.89%. Sequencing was done on a sample of memory CD4+ T cells from PBMCs. Subset denoted: CD45RA-negative fraction. The receptors shown here come from a man aged 18 to 30 in good health. Some clones in this sample may be carry-over from other donors' samples.

V and J are TRBV19 and TRBJ2-7, with D perhaps matching TRBD1 (6 bases). In germline, CDR1 is LNHDA, CDR2 SQIVND (reference sequence). V was shortened by 6 bases and J by 0 bases, with 18 bases between the two germline ends. CDR3 size: 16 residues. CDR3 nucleotide sequence: TGTGCCAGTAGCCGAGACAGGCAATCGAGCTCCTACGAGCAGTACTTC. Translated: CASSRDRQSSSYEQYF.

This clone was recorded a few times. The chain carries TRBV4-2 and TRBJ1-3; no clear D. The CDR3 runs to 16 residues. Germline V CDR1 and CDR2: LGHNA, YNFKEQ. Trimming pared 4 bases from V and 0 bases from J, leaving 13 bases between. The CDR3 protein is CASSPTERLSGNTIYF. CDR3 in DNA: TGTGCCAGCAGCCCAACCGAGAGACTCTCTGGAAACACCATATATTTT.

CDR3 protein: CAISDSGGDRTDTQYF. CDR3 DNA: TGTGCCATCAGTGATAGCGGGGGGGACCGCACAGATACGCAGTATTTT. The rearrangement joins TRBV10-3 to TRBJ2-3, with TRBD2 matching 11 bases. The CDR3 is 16 residues long. V shed 3 bases and J 1 base; nucleotides not matched to a gene: 3. The germline V gene has CDR1 ENHRY and CDR2 SYGVKD.

The rearrangement links TRBV27 to TRBJ2-5; 11 bases fit TRBD2. Germline loops: CDR1 MNHEY, CDR2 SMNVEV (reference sequence). The V gene end was trimmed by 1 base and the J gene end by 5 bases; junction bases not matched to a gene: 6. The length of the CDR3 is 16 residues. CDR3 sequence: CASSLLGLAGGETQYF. In DNA form, the CDR3 reads TGTGCCAGCAGTTTATTAGGGCTAGCGGGAGGTGAGACCCAGTACTTC.

The V call is TRBV16, the J call TRBJ2-1; 11 bases line up with TRBD2. The CDR3 is 14 residues long. Per germline, CDR1 KGHSY and CDR2 FQNENV. V lost 6 bases, J lost 6 bases, and 4 bases stayed unmatched. Here the CDR3 DNA reads TGTGCCAGCAGTGGGACTAGCGGTCTCAATGAGCAGTTCTTC. It codes for CASSGTSGLNEQFF.

This clone was detected once. The V gene is TRBV27, the J gene TRBJ2-2; D remains ambiguous. Between the trimmed V and J ends, which lost 4 bases and 0 bases, there was a span of 15 bases. Germline-derived CDR1 and CDR2 are MNHEY and SMNVEV (reference sequence). The CDR3 is made up of 17 amino acids. The CDR3 sequence is CASSSPRSASNTGELFF. The CDR3, as DNA: TGTGCCAGCAGTTCGCCTCGGAGCGCGTCGAACACCGGGGAGCTGTTTTTT.

The V gene is TRBV7-9, the J gene TRBJ1-1; possible D gene TRBD1, 5 bases. The CDR3 has 14 amino acids. Trimming took off 3 bases at V and 0 bases at J, with 8 bases between the two ends. In germline, CDR1 is SEHNR, CDR2 FQNEAQ (reference sequence). CDR3 protein: CASSLTAMNTEAFF. CDR3 nucleotides: TGTGCCAGCAGCTTGACAGCCATGAACACTGAAGCTTTCTTT.